This T cell receptor (beta chain) appears in the sequencing data of a study of a mutant IDH1 vaccine in newly diagnosed glioma. Study in general: Of treated patients, around 60% were men and roughly 40% women, averaging around 39 years. The earlier regimen, radiotherapy, temozolomide, or both, was most often both.

The study, taken as a whole, reports: Changes in top peripheral clonotypes did not appear linked to pseudoprogression.

Sample time point: baseline, week 1 (first vaccination visit). The sample's treatment: pre-vaccination baseline after standard-of-care therapy. With respect to this clone: Its antigen is not known.

The V segment lost 5 bases and the J segment 6 bases; nucleotides outside the gene matches: 13. Germline V gives CDR1 SEHNR, CDR2 FQNEAQ (reference sequence). The CDR3 runs to 15 residues. Sequencing used immunoSEQ multiplex PCR; TCRdb keeps in-frame clones, though not all of them. The sample includes around 30,000 clones, about four fifths seen only once; the top ten take roughly 8.9%. The J gene is TRBJ2-7, the V gene TRBV7-9; 7 nucleotides line up with TRBD2. The receptor comes from a man aged 45-65 years with glioma. Some clones in this sample may be carry-over from other donors' samples. Specimen: peripheral blood mononuclear cells (PBMCs), collected from a glioma patient treated with radiotherapy, temozolomide or both. CDR3 sequence: CASSRTASGGVEQYF. CDR3 bases: TGTGCCAGCAGCCGAACGGCCTCGGGAGGCGTCGAGCAGTACTTC.